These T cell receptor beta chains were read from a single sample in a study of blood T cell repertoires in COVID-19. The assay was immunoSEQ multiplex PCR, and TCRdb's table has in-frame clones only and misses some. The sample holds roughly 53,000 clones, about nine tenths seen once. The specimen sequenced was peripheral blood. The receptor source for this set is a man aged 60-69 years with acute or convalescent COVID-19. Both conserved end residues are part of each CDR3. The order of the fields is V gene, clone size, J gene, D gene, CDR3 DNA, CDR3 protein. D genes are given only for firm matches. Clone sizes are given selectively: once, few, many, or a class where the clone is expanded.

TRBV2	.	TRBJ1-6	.	TGTGCCAGCCAAAGGGGCAGCCTAAATTCACCCCTCCACTTT	CASQRGSLNSPLHF
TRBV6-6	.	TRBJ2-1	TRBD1	TGTGCCAGCAGTCCACAGGGGGTCCCTGGGAATGAGCAGTTCTTC	CASSPQGVPGNEQFF
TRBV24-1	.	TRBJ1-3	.	TGTGCCACCAGTGATTTGCAGGTGCGGGTCAGGGGCGAAGGAAACACCATATATTTT	CATSDLQVRVRGEGNTIYF
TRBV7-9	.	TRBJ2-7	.	TGTGCCAGCAGCTTAACCTACGGTAACGAGCAGTACTTC	CASSLTYGNEQYF
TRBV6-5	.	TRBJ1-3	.	TGTGCCAGCTCCCAGGGCAGCGGAAACACCATATATTTT	CASSQGSGNTIYF
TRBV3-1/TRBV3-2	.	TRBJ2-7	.	TGTGCCAGCAGCCAAGGGATGACGGCGGCCTACGAGCAGTACTTC	CASSQGMTAAYEQYF
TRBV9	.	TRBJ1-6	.	TGTGCCAGCAGCGTAGAGCCCATCGGTTCACCCCTCCACTTT	CASSVEPIGSPLHF
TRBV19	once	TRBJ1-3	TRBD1	TGTGCCAGTAGTACCTCCGGGACAGCCTCTTACCCTGGAAACACCATATATTTT	CASSTSGTASYPGNTIYF
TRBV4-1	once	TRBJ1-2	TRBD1	TGCGCCAGCAGCCAAGACTTAGGGGGCTGGAGAGGCTACACCTTC	CASSQDLGGWRGYTF
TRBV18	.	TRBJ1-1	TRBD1	TGTGCCAGCTCACCAACCCGGGACAGGGTTACTGAAGCTTTCTTT	CASSPTRDRVTEAFF
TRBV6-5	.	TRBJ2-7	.	TGTGCCAGCAGTTCCCTACAGGGAGTATCCTACGTGGAGCAGTACTTC	CASSSLQGVSYVEQYF
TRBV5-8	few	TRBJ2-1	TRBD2	TGTGCCAGCGGCGCACCGGGACTAGCGGGGGGGAGCTCCTACAATGAGCAGTTCTTC	CASGAPGLAGGSSYNEQFF
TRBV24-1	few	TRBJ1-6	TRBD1	TGTGCCACCAGTGATGTGACAGGGGGTAAAACCTTAGGAAATTCACCCCTCCACTTT	CATSDVTGGKTLGNSPLHF
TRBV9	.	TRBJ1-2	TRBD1	TGTGCCAGCAGCGACGGGACAGTCTATGGCTACACCTTC	CASSDGTVYGYTF
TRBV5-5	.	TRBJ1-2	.	TGTGCCAGCAGCTTGTGGGCAGCCCCTAACTATGGCTACACCTTC	CASSLWAAPNYGYTF
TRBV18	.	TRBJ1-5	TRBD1	TGTGCCAGCTCACCACAAAGACCGGGACAGGGGATCGGACAGCCCCAGCATTTT	CASSPQRPGQGIGQPQHF
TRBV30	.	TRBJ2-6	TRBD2	TGTGCCTGGAATGGACTAGCGGGGAGCTCTGGGGCCAACGTCCTGACTTTC	CAWNGLAGSSGANVLTF
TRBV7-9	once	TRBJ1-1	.	TGTGCCAGCAACTTGGAGGGAGGAAGGACTGAAGCTTTCTTT	CASNLEGGRTEAFF
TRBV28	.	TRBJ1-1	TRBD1	TGTGCCAGCAGCACCGGGACAGGGACCACTGAAGCTTTCTTT	CASSTGTGTTEAFF
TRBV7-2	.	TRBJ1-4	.	TGTGCCAGCAGGAACAGGGCGGGTGGCGAAAAACTGTTTTTT	CASRNRAGGEKLFF
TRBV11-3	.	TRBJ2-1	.	TGTGCCAGCAGCTTAGAGGGGGGAGTACGGTACAATGAGCAGTTCTTC	CASSLEGGVRYNEQFF
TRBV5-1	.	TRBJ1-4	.	TGCGCCAGCAGCTCGACGCCGGGAGGTGAAAAACTGTTTTTT	CASSSTPGGEKLFF
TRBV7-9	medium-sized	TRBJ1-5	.	TGTGCCAGCAGCTTAGAAGCTCAGCCCCAGCATTTT	CASSLEAQPQHF
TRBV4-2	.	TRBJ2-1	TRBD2	TGTGCCAGCAGCCACCCGGGGACTAGCGGGGCAGAGCAGTTCTTC	CASSHPGTSGAEQFF
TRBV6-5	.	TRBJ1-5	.	TGTGCCAGCGGGCCAAGGTCTAGCAATCAGCCCCAGCATTTT	CASGPRSSNQPQHF
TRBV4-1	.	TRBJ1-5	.	TGCGCCAGCAGCCACAACAGGGCAAGCAATCAGCCCCAGCATTTT	CASSHNRASNQPQHF
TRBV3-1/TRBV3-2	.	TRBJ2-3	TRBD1	TGTGCCAGCAGCCCATCGGGACAGGGGCGCGGAAGCACTTATTTT	CASSPSGQGRGSTYF
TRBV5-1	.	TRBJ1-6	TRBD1	TGCGCCAGCGCGACAGGGATGGATTCACCCCTCCACTTT	CASATGMDSPLHF
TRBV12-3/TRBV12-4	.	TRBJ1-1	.	TGTGCCAGCAGATTTGGGGGGAGCACTGAAGCTTTCTTT	CASRFGGSTEAFF
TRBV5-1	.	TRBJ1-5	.	TGCGCCAGCAGCTTGGAGGCCTCGGGGCAGCCCCAGCATTTT	CASSLEASGQPQHF
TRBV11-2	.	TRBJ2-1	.	TGTGCCACGACGAACGGACCCGGGGGAATGAATGAGCAGTTCTTC	CATTNGPGGMNEQFF
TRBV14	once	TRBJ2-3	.	TGTGCCAGCAGCCAAGATTTATCCGGGACTGTCGCGCAGTATTTT	CASSQDLSGTVAQYF
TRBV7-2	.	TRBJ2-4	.	TGTGCCAGCAGCCCCCGGACCCCGACGGGAGACATTCAGTACTTC	CASSPRTPTGDIQYF
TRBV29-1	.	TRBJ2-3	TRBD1	TGCAGCCTCCGGCGTGGGACAGGGGACAGCACAGATACGCAGTATTTT	CSLRRGTGDSTDTQYF
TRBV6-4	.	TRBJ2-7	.	TGTGCCAGCGGGTTAAGAAGTCAGGGGCAGCAGTACTTC	CASGLRSQGQQYF
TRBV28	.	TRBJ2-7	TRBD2	TGTGCCACCCTAGCGGGGGGGCGGTACGAGCAGTACTTC	CATLAGGRYEQYF
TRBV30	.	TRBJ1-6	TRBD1	TGTGCCTGGAATCAACAGGGGGTTTGGCAGTCACCCCTCCACTTT	CAWNQQGVWQSPLHF
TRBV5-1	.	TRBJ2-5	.	TGCGCCAGCAGCGAACGCTGGTTCACGGGATCGGAACAAGAGACCCAGTACTTC	CASSERWFTGSEQETQYF
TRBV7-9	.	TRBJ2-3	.	TGTGCCAGCAGCTTAAGCAGGGCGTCGAGGGATACGCAGTATTTT	CASSLSRASRDTQYF
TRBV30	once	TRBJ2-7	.	TGTGCCTGGAGTGTCAGAGGTAGGGGCTACGAGCAGTACTTC	CAWSVRGRGYEQYF
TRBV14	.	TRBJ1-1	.	TGTGCCAGCAGCCAAGATCGGGGCACTGAAGCTTTCTTT	CASSQDRGTEAFF
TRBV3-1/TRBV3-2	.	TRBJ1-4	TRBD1	TGTGCCAGCAGCCAAGCGATGGGACAGGGTCTTGAAAAACTGTTTTTT	CASSQAMGQGLEKLFF
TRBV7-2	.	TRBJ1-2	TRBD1	TGTGCCAGCAGCCTTAGACAGGGCTATGGCTACACCTTC	CASSLRQGYGYTF
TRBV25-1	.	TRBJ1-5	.	TGTGCCAGCAGTGAATCAAGGAACAGTCCGATGCCCCAGCATTTT	CASSESRNSPMPQHF
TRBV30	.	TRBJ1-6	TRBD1	TGTGCCTGGAAACGGGACAGGGCATCACCCCTCCACTTT	CAWKRDRASPLHF
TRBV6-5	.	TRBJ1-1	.	TGTGCCAGCAGCCCCGGGACAATGAACACTGAAGCTTTCTTT	CASSPGTMNTEAFF
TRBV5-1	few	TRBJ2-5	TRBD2	TGCGCCAGCAGCCTGACTAGCGGGGGGGCCGGGCAAGAGACCCAGTACTTC	CASSLTSGGAGQETQYF
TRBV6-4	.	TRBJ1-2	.	TGTGCCAGCAGTGACCTCTATGGCTACACCTTC	CASSDLYGYTF
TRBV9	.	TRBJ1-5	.	TGTGCCAGCAGCGTAGTACAGATTAATAGCAATCAGCCCCAGCATTTT	CASSVVQINSNQPQHF